These T cell receptor beta chains were read from a single sample in a study of CD8 T cells in ankylosing spondylitis. Each CDR3 protein is one row after TCRdb ran MiXCR on the 5' RACE reads. The top ten clones hold 5.1% of a sample with about 100,000 distinct CDR3 sequences, just under 9% of them seen once. Specimen: blood, either unsorted or a sorted T cell fraction (not recorded which). The receptors were sampled from a male donor with ankylosing spondylitis or in good health (not recorded which). Both conserved end residues are part of each CDR3. The order of the fields is V gene, CDR3 protein.

TRBV18,CASSPLSSGRPNTGELFF
TRBV12-3/TRBV12-4,CASSFDRGNTEAFF
TRBV29-1,CSVEEEEEVETQYF
TRBV24-1,CATAGGAGLKETQYF
TRBV25-1,CASSEYLGQGAETQYF
TRBV6-1,CASSEMGQGYEQYF
TRBV6-1,CASRAGAGFNTGELFF
TRBV20-1,CSANNDRDNTEAFF
TRBV24-1,CATSDKGSTDTQYF
TRBV12-3/TRBV12-4,CASSPDGLTVKLFF
TRBV12-3/TRBV12-4,CASSFLGGTGELFF
TRBV7-2,CASSSGMNTEAFF
TRBV30,CAWSVLDRVRSDYGYTF